The clone carrying this T cell receptor beta chain was observed a few times. The sample belongs to a study of shared clonotypes between healthy human individuals. Whole-study context: Each donor's CD4 naive and CD4 memory cells filled three plates apiece, CD8 naive two, and CD8 memory one.

Germline V lookup: CDR1 MDHEN, CDR2 SYDVKM. The V and J ends lost 1 base and 8 bases respectively, with 8 bases between them. The CDR3 sequence is 12 residues long. When replicate PCRs were run on sorted subsets, they used 150 to 250 ng DNA, tens of thousands of T cell genomes. Libraries were prepared by immunoSEQ multiplex PCR; TCRdb keeps only in-frame clonotypes and omits some of them. The sample comprises about 960,000 clones, around three quarters of which are singletons, and approximately 1.5% rests with the top ten. Naive CD45RA+ and memory CD45RA-negative subsets were split from CD4+ cells. Sequenced input: memory CD4+ T cells sorted from blood. Subset here: CD45RA-negative fraction. This chain joins TRBV28 and TRBJ1-1; D unclear. This receptor was obtained from a man aged 18 to 30 in good health. Here the CDR3 DNA reads TGTGCCAGCAGTTTATTGGGGTCAGAAGCTTTCTTT. Translation gives CASSLLGSEAFF.